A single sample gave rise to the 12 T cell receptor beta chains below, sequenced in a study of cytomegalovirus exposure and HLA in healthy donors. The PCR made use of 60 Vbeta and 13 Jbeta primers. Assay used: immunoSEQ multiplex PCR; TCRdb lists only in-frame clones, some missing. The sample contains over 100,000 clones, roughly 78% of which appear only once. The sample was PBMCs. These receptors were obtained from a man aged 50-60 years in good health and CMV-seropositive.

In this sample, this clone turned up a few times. This CDR3 is CASSRDRLNQPQHF. CDR3 DNA: TGCGCCAGCAGCCGGGACAGGCTCAATCAGCCCCAGCATTTT. The chain links TRBV4-3 to TRBJ1-5, with TRBD1 matching over 8 bases. The CDR3 extends over 14 amino acids. V shed 4 bases and J 3 bases; nucleotides not matched to a gene: 2. Germline CDR1 LGHNA, CDR2 YSLEER.

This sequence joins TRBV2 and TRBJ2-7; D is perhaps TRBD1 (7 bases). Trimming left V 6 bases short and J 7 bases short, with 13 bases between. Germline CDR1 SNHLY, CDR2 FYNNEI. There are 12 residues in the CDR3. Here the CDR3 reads CASSPGGFEQYF. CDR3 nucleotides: TGTGCCAGCAGCCCAGGGGGGTTTGAGCAGTACTTC.

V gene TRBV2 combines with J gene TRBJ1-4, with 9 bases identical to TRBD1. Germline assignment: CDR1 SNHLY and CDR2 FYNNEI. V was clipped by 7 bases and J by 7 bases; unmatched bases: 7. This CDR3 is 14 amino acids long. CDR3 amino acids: CASKAQGALEKLFF. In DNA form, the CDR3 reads TGTGCCAGCAAGGCACAGGGGGCGCTTGAAAAACTGTTTTTT.

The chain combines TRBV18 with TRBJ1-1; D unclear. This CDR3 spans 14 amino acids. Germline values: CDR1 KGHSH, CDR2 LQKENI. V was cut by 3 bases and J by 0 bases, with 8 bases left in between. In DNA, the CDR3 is TGTGCCAGCTCACCCACCGGGGTGAACACTGAAGCTTTCTTT. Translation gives CASSPTGVNTEAFF. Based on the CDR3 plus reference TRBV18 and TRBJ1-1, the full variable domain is NAGVMQNPRHLVRRRGQEARLRCSPMKGHSHVYWYRQLPEEGLKFMVYLQKENIIDESGMPKERFSAEFPKEGPSILRIQQVVRGDSAAYFCASSPTGVNTEAFFGQGTRLTVV.

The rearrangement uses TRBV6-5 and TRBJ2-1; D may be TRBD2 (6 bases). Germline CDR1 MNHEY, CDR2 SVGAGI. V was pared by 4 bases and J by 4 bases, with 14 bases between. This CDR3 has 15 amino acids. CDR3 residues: CASSSDFGTYNEQFF. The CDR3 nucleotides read TGTGCCAGCAGTTCTGACTTCGGGACTTACAATGAGCAGTTCTTC.

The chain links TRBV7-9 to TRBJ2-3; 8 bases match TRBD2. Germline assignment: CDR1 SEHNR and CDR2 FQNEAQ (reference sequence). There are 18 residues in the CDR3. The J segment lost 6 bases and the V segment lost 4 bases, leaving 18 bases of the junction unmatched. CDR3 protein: CASSSLTPTSARGDTQYF. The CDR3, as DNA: TGTGCCAGCAGCTCGTTGACCCCGACTAGCGCCCGAGGGGATACGCAGTATTTT.

CDR3 amino acids: CAGGSGTRNEQFF. The CDR3 DNA reads as TGCGCAGGGGGCTCGGGCACCAGGAATGAGCAGTTCTTC. The chain is built from TRBV29-1 and TRBJ2-1, with TRBD1 identical over 8 bases. From germline, CDR1 is SQVTM and CDR2 ANQGSEA. This CDR3 region has 13 residues.

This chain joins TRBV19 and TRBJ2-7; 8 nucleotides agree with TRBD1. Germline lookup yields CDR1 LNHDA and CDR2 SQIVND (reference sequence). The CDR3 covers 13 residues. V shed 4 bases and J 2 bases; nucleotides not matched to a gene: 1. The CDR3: CASSRQGTYEQYF. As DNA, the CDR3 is TGTGCCAGTAGTAGACAGGGGACCTACGAGCAGTACTTC.

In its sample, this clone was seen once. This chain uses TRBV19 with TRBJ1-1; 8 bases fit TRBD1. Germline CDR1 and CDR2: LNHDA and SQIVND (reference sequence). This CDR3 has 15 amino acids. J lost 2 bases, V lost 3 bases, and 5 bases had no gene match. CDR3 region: CASSMGTGGNTEAFF. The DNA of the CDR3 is TGTGCCAGTAGTATGGGAACAGGGGGAAACACTGAAGCTTTCTTT.

CDR3 sequence reads: CASSQGLHLVEKLFF. In DNA, the CDR3 is TGTGCCAGCAGTCAGGGACTTCACTTGGTTGAAAAACTGTTTTTT. This chain connects TRBV6-5 to TRBJ1-4; D perhaps matches TRBD1 (5 bases). V was clipped by 5 bases and J by 7 bases, with 17 bases between them. The CDR3 totals 15 residues. Germline CDR1 is MNHEY and CDR2 is SVGAGI.

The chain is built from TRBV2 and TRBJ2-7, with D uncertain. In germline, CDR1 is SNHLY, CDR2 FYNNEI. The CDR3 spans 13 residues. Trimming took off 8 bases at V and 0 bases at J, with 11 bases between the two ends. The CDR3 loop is CASGQVLSYEQYF. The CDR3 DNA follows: TGTGCCAGCGGGCAGGTACTCTCCTACGAGCAGTACTTC.

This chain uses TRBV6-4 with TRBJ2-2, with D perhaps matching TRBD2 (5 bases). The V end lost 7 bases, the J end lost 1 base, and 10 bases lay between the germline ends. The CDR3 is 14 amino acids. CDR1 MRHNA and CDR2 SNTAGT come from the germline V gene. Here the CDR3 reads CASKRVQNTGELFF. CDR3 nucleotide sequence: TGTGCCAGCAAGAGGGTTCAGAACACCGGGGAGCTGTTTTTT.